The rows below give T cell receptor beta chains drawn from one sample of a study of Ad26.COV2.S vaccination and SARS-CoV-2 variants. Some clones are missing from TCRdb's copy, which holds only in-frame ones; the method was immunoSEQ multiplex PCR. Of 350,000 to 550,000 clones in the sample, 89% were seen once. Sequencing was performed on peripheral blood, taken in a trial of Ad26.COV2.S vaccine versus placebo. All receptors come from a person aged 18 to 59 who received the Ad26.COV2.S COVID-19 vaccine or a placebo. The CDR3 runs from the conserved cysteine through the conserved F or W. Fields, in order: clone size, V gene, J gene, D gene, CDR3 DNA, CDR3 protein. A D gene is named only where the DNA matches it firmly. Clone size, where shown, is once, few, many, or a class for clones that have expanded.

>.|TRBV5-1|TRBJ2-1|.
TGCGCCAGCAGCTCACACCTTAGCAATGAGCAGTTCTTC
CASSSHLSNEQFF
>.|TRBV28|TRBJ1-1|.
TGTGCCAGCAGTTTATGGGCGAGGGCTGAAGCTTTCTTT
CASSLWARAEAFF
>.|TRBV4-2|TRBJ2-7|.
TGTGCCAGCAGCCGAGAATTCGGAGGAGGTCGAGAGCAGTACTTC
CASSREFGGGREQYF
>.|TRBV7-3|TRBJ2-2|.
TGTGCCAGCAGCCGAGATGGGGCGAACACCGGGGAGCTGTTTTTT
CASSRDGANTGELFF
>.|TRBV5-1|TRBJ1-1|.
TGCGCCAGCAGCTCTGGACTGATTCTTAACACTGAAGCTTTCTTT
CASSSGLILNTEAFF
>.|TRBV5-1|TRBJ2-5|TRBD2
TGCGCCAGCAGCTTACTAGCGCGCGGTCAAGAGACCCAGTACTTC
CASSLLARGQETQYF
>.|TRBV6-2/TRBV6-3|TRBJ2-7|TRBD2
TGTGCCAGCAGTTTCTCTAGCGGGGGGGCCTTCGAGCAGTACTTC
CASSFSSGGAFEQYF
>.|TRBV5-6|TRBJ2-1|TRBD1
TGTGCCACCGCTAGGGGGCTTTCCTACAATGAGCAGTTCTTC
CATARGLSYNEQFF
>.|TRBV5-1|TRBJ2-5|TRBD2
TGCGCCAGCAGCCATGGGACTAGCCGAGAGACCCAGTACTTC
CASSHGTSRETQYF
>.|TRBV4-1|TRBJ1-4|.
TGCGCCAGCAGCCAAGAATATCGAGGGGGGGGTGAAAAACTGTTTTTT
CASSQEYRGGGEKLFF
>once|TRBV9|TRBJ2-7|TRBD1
TGTGCCAGCAGCGCCCGACAGGGGGCGGACGAGCAGTACTTC
CASSARQGADEQYF
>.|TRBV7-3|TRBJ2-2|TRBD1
TGTGCCAGCAGCCCGACAGGGGCCATAACCGGGGAGCTGTTTTTT
CASSPTGAITGELFF
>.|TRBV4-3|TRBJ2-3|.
TGCGCCAGCAGCCAGGCAGGGGAGATGGGGACAGATACGCAGTATTTT
CASSQAGEMGTDTQYF
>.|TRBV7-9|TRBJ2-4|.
TGTGCCAGCAGCTTCTCCAAAAACATTCAGTACTTC
CASSFSKNIQYF
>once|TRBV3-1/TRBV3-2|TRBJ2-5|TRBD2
TGTGCCAGCAGCCAAGTTGGCCACCTAGCGGGGATGGAGACCCAGTACTTC
CASSQVGHLAGMETQYF
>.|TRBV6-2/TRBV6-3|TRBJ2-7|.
TGTGCCAGCAGCCTCCTGGGACGGAGCTACGAGCAGTACTTC
CASSLLGRSYEQYF
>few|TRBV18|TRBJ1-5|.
TGTGCCAGCTCACCAGGGGCGGGCCGCAGCAATCAGCCCCAGCATTTT
CASSPGAGRSNQPQHF
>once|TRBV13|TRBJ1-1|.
TGTGCCAGCAGCTTTGTAGCAGGCGACACTGAAGCTTTCTTT
CASSFVAGDTEAFF
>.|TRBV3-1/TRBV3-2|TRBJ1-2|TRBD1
TGTGCCAGCAGCCAACCCTGGGACAGGGAGAAAGATGGCTACACCTTC
CASSQPWDREKDGYTF